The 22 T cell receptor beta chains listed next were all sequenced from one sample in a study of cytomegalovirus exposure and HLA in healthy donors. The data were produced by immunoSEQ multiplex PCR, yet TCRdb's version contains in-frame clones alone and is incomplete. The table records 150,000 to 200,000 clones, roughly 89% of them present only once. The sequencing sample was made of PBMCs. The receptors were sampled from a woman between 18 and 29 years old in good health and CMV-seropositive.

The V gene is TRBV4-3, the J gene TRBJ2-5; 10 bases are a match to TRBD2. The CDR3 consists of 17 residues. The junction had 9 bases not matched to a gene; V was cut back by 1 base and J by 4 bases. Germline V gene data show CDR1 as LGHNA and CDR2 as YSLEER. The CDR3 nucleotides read TGCGCCAGCAGCCAAGTTCCTAGCGGGAGTGGACCAGAGACCCAGTACTTC. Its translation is CASSQVPSGSGPETQYF.

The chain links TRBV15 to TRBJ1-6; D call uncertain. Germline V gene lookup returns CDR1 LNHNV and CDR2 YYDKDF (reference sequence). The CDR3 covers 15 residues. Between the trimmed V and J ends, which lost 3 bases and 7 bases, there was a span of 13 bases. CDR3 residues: CATSRGRRENSPLHF. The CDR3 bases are TGTGCCACCAGCAGGGGCAGGAGGGAAAATTCACCCCTCCACTTT. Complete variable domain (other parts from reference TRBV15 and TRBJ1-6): DAMVIQNPRYQVTQFGKPVTLSCSQTLNHNVMYWYQQKSSQAPKLLFHYYDKDFNNEADTPDNFQSRRPNTSFCFLDIRSPGLGDTAMYLCATSRGRRENSPLHFGNGTRLTVT.

The CDR3 DNA follows: TGTGCCGGGGGGGTCTCCGGTCAGCCCCAGCATTTT. Translation gives CAGGVSGQPQHF. J is TRBJ1-5 and V is TRBV28; tentatively, D is TRBD1 (5 bases). V was trimmed by 11 bases and J by 6 bases, leaving 14 bases between them. This CDR3 spans 12 amino acids. The germline V gene encodes CDR1 MDHEN and CDR2 SYDVKM.

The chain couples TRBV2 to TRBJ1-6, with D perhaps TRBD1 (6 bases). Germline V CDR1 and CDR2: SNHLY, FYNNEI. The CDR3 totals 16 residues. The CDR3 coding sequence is TGTGCAGCACGACAACCGACAGGTCCACAATTTTCACCCCTCCACTTT. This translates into CAARQPTGPQFSPLHF.

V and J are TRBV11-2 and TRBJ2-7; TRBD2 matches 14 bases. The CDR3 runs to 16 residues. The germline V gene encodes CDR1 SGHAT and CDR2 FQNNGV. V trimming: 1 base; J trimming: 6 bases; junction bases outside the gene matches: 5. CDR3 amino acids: CASSLGLAGGYAEQYF. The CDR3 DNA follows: TGTGCCAGCAGCTTAGGACTAGCGGGAGGGTATGCCGAGCAGTACTTC. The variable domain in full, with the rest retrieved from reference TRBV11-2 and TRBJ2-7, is EAGVAQSPRYKIIEKRQSVAFWCNPISGHATLYWYQQILGQGPKLLIQFQNNGVVDDSQLPKDRFSAERLKGVDSTLKIQPAKLEDSAVYLCASSLGLAGGYAEQYFGPGTRLTVT.

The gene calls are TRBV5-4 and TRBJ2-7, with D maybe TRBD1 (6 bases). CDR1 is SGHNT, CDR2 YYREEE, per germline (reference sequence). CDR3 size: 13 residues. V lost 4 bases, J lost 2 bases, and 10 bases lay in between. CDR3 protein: CASSLTGTYEQYF. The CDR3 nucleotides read TGTGCCAGCAGCCTGACAGGAACCTACGAGCAGTACTTC.

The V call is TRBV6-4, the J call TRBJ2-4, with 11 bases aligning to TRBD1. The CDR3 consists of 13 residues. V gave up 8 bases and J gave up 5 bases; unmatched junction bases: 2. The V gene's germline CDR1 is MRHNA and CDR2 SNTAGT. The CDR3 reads CASGQGAQNIQYF. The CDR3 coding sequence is TGTGCCAGCGGACAGGGGGCCCAAAACATTCAGTACTTC.

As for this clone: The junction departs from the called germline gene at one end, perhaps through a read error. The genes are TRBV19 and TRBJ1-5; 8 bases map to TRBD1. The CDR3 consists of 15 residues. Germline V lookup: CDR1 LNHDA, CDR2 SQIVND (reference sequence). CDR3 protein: CASSLDDRGDQPQHF. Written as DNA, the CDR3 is TGTGCCAGTAGTTTAGACGACAGGGGTGATCAGCCCCAGCATTTT.

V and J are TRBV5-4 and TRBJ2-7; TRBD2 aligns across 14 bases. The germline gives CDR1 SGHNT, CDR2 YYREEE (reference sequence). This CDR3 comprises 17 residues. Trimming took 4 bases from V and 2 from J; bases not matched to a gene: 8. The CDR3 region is CASSAGTSGGGAYEQYF. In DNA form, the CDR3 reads TGTGCCAGCAGCGCCGGGACTAGCGGGGGTGGCGCCTACGAGCAGTACTTC.

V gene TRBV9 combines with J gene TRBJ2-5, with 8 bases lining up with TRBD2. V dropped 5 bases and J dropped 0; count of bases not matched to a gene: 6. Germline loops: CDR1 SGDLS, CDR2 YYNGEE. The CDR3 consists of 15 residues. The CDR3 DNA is TGTGCCAGCAGGCGGGGGGCTCACTACCAAGAGACCCAGTACTTC. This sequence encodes CASRRGAHYQETQYF.

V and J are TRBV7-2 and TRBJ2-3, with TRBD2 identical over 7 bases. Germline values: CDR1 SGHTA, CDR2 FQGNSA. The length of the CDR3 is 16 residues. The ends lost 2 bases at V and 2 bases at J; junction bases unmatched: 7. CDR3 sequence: CASSLMGGPVTDTQYF. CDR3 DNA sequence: TGTGCCAGCAGCTTAATGGGAGGGCCGGTCACAGATACGCAGTATTTT. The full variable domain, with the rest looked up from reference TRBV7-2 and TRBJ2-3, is GAGVSQSPSNKVTEKGKDVELRCDPISGHTALYWYRQSLGQGLEFLIYFQGNSAPDKSGLPSDRFSAERTGGSVSTLTIQRTQQEDSAVYLCASSLMGGPVTDTQYFGPGTRLTVL.

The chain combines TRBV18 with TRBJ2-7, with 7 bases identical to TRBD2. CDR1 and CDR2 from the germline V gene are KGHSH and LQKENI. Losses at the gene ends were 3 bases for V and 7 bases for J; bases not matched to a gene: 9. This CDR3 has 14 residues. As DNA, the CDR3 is TGTGCCAGCTCACCGGTGGAGTGGGAGGGGGAGCAGTACTTC. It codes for CASSPVEWEGEQYF.

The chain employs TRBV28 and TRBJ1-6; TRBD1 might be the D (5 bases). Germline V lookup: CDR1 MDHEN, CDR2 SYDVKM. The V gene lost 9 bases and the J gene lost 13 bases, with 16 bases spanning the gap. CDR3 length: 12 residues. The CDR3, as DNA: TGTGCCAGTAAACAACCGGGACTTCCCCTCCACTTT. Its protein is CASKQPGLPLHF.

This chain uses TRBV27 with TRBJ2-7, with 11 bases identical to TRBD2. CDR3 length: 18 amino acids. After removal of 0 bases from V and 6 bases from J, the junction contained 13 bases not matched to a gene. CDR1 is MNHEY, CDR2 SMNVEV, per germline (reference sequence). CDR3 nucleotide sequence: TGTGCCAGCAGTTTATCGTCTACTAGCGGGAGAGGTGGTGGCGAGCAGTACTTC. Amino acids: CASSLSSTSGRGGGEQYF.

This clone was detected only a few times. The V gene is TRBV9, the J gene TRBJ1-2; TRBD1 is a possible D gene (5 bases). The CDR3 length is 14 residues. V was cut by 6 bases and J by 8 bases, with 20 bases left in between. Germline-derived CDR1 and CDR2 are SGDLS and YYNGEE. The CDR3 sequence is CASTALETAGGYTF. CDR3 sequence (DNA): TGTGCCAGCACGGCTCTTGAGACAGCGGGCGGCTACACCTTC.

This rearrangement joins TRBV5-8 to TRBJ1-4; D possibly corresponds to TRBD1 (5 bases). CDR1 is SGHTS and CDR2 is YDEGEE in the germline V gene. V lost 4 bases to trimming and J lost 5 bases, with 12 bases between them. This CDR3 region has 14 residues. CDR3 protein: CASSVAGFNEKLFF. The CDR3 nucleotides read TGTGCCAGCAGCGTCGCAGGGTTCAATGAAAAACTGTTTTTT.

The CDR3: CSVADRGTEAFF. CDR3 nucleotide sequence: TGCAGCGTTGCCGACAGGGGCACTGAAGCTTTCTTT. This chain links TRBV29-1 with TRBJ1-1; TRBD1 aligns across 8 bases. Trimming cost V 4 bases and J 4 bases; bases outside gene matches: 2. Germline V gene sequence: CDR1 SQVTM, CDR2 ANQGSEA. The CDR3 covers 12 residues.

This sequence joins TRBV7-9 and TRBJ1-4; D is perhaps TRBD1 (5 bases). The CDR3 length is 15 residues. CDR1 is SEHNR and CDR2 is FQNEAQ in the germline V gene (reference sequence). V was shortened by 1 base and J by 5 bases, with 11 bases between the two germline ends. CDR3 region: CASSLDQGLNEKLFF. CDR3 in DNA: TGTGCCAGCAGCTTAGATCAGGGCCTGAATGAAAAACTGTTTTTT.

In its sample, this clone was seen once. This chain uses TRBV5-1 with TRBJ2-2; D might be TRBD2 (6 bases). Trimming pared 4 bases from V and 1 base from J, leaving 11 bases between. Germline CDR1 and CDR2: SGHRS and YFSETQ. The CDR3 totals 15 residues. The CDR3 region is CASSGIAVNTGELFF. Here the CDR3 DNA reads TGCGCCAGCAGCGGGATAGCGGTGAACACCGGGGAGCTGTTTTTT.

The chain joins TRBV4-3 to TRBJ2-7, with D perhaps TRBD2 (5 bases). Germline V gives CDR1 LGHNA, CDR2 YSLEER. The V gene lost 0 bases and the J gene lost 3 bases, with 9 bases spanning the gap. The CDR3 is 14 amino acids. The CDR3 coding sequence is TGCGCCAGCAGCCAAGATGAGGGAATCTACGAGCAGTACTTC. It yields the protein CASSQDEGIYEQYF.

CDR3 residues: CASSQDRDFYGYTF. The CDR3 nucleotides read TGTGCCAGCAGTCAGGACAGGGATTTCTATGGCTACACCTTC. This chain joins TRBV2 and TRBJ1-2; the match to TRBD1 covers 8 bases. Germline-derived CDR1 and CDR2 are SNHLY and FYNNEI. V shed 5 bases, J shed 4 bases, and the junction held 6 bases outside the gene matches. This CDR3 spans 14 amino acids.

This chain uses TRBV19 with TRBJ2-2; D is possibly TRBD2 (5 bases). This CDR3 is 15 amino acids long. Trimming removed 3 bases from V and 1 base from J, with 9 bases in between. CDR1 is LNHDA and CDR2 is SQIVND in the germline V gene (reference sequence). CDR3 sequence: CASSMLSGNTGELFF. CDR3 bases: TGTGCCAGTAGTATGTTGAGCGGGAACACCGGGGAGCTGTTTTTT.